The next 9 T cell receptor beta chains were all read from a single sample in a study of shared clonotypes between healthy human individuals (dated by TCRdb to about 2020). Libraries were constructed by the immunoSEQ multiplex PCR assay. TCRdb holds this immuneACCESS table with in-frame rearrangements only. Some clones are missing; in checked studies, unresolved V genes explain under half, and the rest has no known cause. The sample profile shows fewer than 3 million clones; 80% to 95% of them were found once. The ten largest clones take up around 0.4% of the sample. The sequencing sample was made of naive CD4+ T cells from PBMCs. The label giving this sample's cell subset or site can be read as: CD45RA+ positively selected. The receptor set was obtained from a man younger than 35 in good health. Some clones in this sample may be carry-over from other donors' samples.

This clone was recorded a few times. CDR3 in DNA: TGCGCCAGCAGCTTGACAGGCGGCACAGGGAATCAGCCCCAGCATTTT. Amino acid sequence: CASSLTGGTGNQPQHF. The chain combines TRBV5-1 with TRBJ1-5, with D maybe TRBD1 (6 bases). The germline CDR1 and CDR2 sequences are SGHRS and YFSETQ. V dropped 1 base and J dropped 4 bases, with 15 bases sitting between them. This CDR3 region has 16 residues.

The chain has TRBV28 and TRBJ1-2; D unclear. The germline V gene encodes CDR1 MDHEN and CDR2 SYDVKM. The ends were cut back, 6 bases at V and 0 bases at J, with 11 bases in the middle. The CDR3 sequence is 14 residues long. CDR3 loop: CASSSGKANYGYTF. DNA of the CDR3: TGTGCCAGCAGCTCCGGGAAGGCTAACTATGGCTACACCTTC.

This sequence joins TRBV7-2 and TRBJ2-4, with 9 bases that match TRBD2. The CDR3 loop spans 15 amino acids. From germline, CDR1 is SGHTA and CDR2 FQGNSA. With V trimmed by 5 bases and J by 7 bases, 9 bases remained unmatched. CDR3 region: CASSQEGTSRNIQYF. CDR3 DNA sequence: TGTGCCAGCAGCCAAGAAGGGACTAGCCGGAACATTCAGTACTTC.

The chain is built from TRBV7-8 and TRBJ1-1; the D is unclear. The CDR3 contains 15 residues. V was clipped by 5 bases and J by 4 bases, with 17 bases between them. CDR1 and CDR2 from the germline V gene are SGHVS and FQNEAQ. CDR3 region: CASSEGTLRGTEAFF. DNA of the CDR3: TGTGCCAGCAGCGAGGGCACTCTCCGGGGCACTGAAGCTTTCTTT.

This rearrangement joins TRBV5-4 to TRBJ2-5; 8 bases are shared with TRBD2. J was trimmed by 5 bases and V by 3 bases; bases with no gene match: 6. CDR3 size: 14 residues. Germline V gene lookup returns CDR1 SGHNT and CDR2 YYREEE (reference sequence). The CDR3 region has the DNA TGTGCCAGCAGCTCCGGGACTAGTCCCGAGACCCAGTACTTC. It translates to CASSSGTSPETQYF.

This chain joins TRBV5-1 and TRBJ2-1, with 8 bases fitting TRBD2. The CDR3 length is 16 residues. Losses at the gene ends were 0 bases for V and 3 bases for J; bases not matched to a gene: 5. CDR1 is SGHRS, CDR2 YFSETQ, per germline. CDR3 DNA sequence: TGCGCCAGCAGCTTGGTCGGTAGCGGGGACTACAATGAGCAGTTCTTC. It codes for CASSLVGSGDYNEQFF.

With respect to this clone: Other nucleotide sequences from this sample produce the same CDR3. In DNA form, the CDR3 reads TGTGCCAGCAGCCCCCGACAGGGGAACACCGGGGAGCTGTTTTTT. Translating gives CASSPRQGNTGELFF. V is TRBV9 and J is TRBJ2-2, with 7 bases identical to TRBD1. The CDR3 is 15 residues long. V gave up 4 bases and J gave up 1 base; unmatched junction bases: 4. Germline assignment: CDR1 SGDLS and CDR2 YYNGEE.

The chain carries TRBV12-5 and TRBJ1-5; tentative D call: TRBD1 (5 bases). Germline-derived CDR1 and CDR2 are LGHNT and FRNRAP. Trimming removed 6 bases at V and 7 bases at J, with 10 bases between. This CDR3 contains 12 residues. The CDR3 coding sequence is TGTGCTAGTGGGCTCGACAGACAGCCCCAGCATTTT. Amino acids: CASGLDRQPQHF.

The rearrangement uses TRBV5-4 and TRBJ2-2; D is possibly TRBD1 or TRBD2 (5 bases each). V was cut by 4 bases and J by 4 bases, with 8 bases left in between. This CDR3 spans 13 amino acids. Germline V gene data show CDR1 as SGHNT and CDR2 as YYREEE (reference sequence). CDR3 sequence reads: CASSPGTTGELFF. The CDR3 coding sequence is TGTGCCAGCAGCCCGGGGACCACCGGGGAGCTGTTTTTT.